These 14 T cell receptor beta chains share one sample of origin, sequenced in a study of T cell responses to AZD1222 COVID-19 vaccine. The assay was immunoSEQ multiplex PCR, and TCRdb's table has in-frame clones only and misses some. The data hold about 110,000 clones, with about nine tenths observed a single time. Sequencing was performed on peripheral blood, taken on day 0 of AZD1222 vaccination. All receptors derive from an adult in good health.

This rearrangement joins TRBV10-3 to TRBJ1-6; 8 bases match TRBD1. Losses at the gene ends were 3 bases for V and 7 bases for J; bases not matched to a gene: 8. Per germline, CDR1 ENHRY and CDR2 SYGVKD. CDR3 length equals 16 residues. The CDR3 spells CAISDQDRVYNSPLHF. The CDR3, as DNA: TGTGCCATCAGTGACCAGGACAGGGTCTACAATTCACCCCTCCACTTT.

The chain has TRBV5-4 and TRBJ1-1; D may be TRBD1 (6 bases). Germline V gene sequence: CDR1 SGHNT, CDR2 YYREEE (reference sequence). The CDR3 sequence is 13 residues long. Trimming stripped 7 bases from V and 5 bases from J, with 15 bases between. CDR3 coding DNA: TGTGCCAGCGGGGGCTTGGAGAGGACTGAAGCTTTCTTT. Amino acid sequence: CASGGLERTEAFF.

The chain joins TRBV15 to TRBJ1-2; TRBD1 matches at 7 bases. V lost 5 bases, J lost 4 bases, and 10 bases stayed unmatched. CDR1 and CDR2 (germline): LNHNV, YYDKDF (reference sequence). The CDR3 runs 15 residues. CDR3 DNA: TGTGCCACCAGCCTGAACAGGGGACGAGGCTATGGCTACACCTTC. Encoded protein: CATSLNRGRGYGYTF.

This sequence joins TRBV27 and TRBJ1-5; the match to TRBD1 covers 9 bases. The CDR3 runs 20 residues. V gave up 5 bases and J gave up 5 bases; unmatched junction bases: 22. From germline, CDR1 is MNHEY and CDR2 SMNVEV (reference sequence). The DNA for the CDR3 is TGTGCCAGCAGTCCTGGACAGGGGAGGGGAACGGGAACGAAGGATCAGCCCCAGCATTTT. It encodes CASSPGQGRGTGTKDQPQHF.

The J gene is TRBJ2-5, the V gene TRBV18; 7 bases align to TRBD2. The ends lost 2 bases at V and 4 bases at J; junction bases unmatched: 4. CDR3 length equals 14 residues. The germline gives CDR1 KGHSH, CDR2 LQKENI. The CDR3 here is CASSPSPGGETQYF. The CDR3 DNA reads TGTGCCAGCTCACCAAGCCCGGGGGGAGAGACCCAGTACTTC. Using reference TRBV18 and TRBJ2-5 for the parts outside the CDR3, the full variable domain is NAGVMQNPRHLVRRRGQEARLRCSPMKGHSHVYWYRQLPEEGLKFMVYLQKENIIDESGMPKERFSAEFPKEGPSILRIQQVVRGDSAAYFCASSPSPGGETQYFGPGTRLLVL.

The chain carries TRBV10-2 and TRBJ2-2, with 8 bases lining up with TRBD1. CDR3 length: 16 amino acids. V shed 4 bases and J 6 bases; nucleotides not matched to a gene: 10. CDR1 is WSHSY and CDR2 is SAAADI in the germline V gene. The CDR3 here is CASSGTGSDRSGELFF. CDR3 in DNA: TGCGCCAGCAGTGGGACAGGGTCGGATAGGTCCGGGGAGCTGTTTTTT.

The chain uses TRBV24-1 and TRBJ2-7; D possibly uses TRBD1 or TRBD2 (5 bases each). The ends were cut back, 0 bases at V and 7 bases at J, with 9 bases in the middle. Germline V CDR1 and CDR2: KGHDR, SFDVKD. The CDR3 has 13 amino acids. The CDR3 bases are TGTGCCACCAGTGATTTGAAGGGGAGAGAGCAGTACTTC. Protein sequence: CATSDLKGREQYF.

The gene calls are TRBV13 and TRBJ2-3, with TRBD2 identical over 16 bases. The CDR3 consists of 18 residues. Trimming took 5 bases from V and 4 from J; bases not matched to a gene: 9. Germline V lookup: CDR1 PRHDT, CDR2 FYEKMQ (reference sequence). The CDR3 sequence is CASSPGTSGGERADTQYF. CDR3 DNA: TGTGCCAGCAGCCCTGGGACTAGCGGGGGGGAACGTGCAGATACGCAGTATTTT. The full variable domain, completed using reference TRBV13 and TRBJ2-3, is AAGVIQSPRHLIKEKRETATLKCYPIPRHDTVYWYQQGPGQDPQFLISFYEKMQSDKGSIPDRFSAQQFSDYHSELNMSSLELGDSALYFCASSPGTSGGERADTQYFGPGTRLTVL.

The CDR3 loop reads CASSVGGPYNEQFF. As DNA, the CDR3 is TGTGCCAGCAGTGTGGGGGGGCCTTACAATGAGCAGTTCTTC. V and J are TRBV2 and TRBJ2-1; possibly TRBD2 for D (7 bases). Trimming removed 4 bases from V and 4 bases from J, with 11 bases in between. CDR3 length equals 14 residues. Looked up from germline, CDR1 is SNHLY and CDR2 is FYNNEI. Full variable domain (missing parts from reference TRBV2 and TRBJ2-1): EPEVTQTPSHQVTQMGQEVILRCVPISNHLYFYWYRQILGQKVEFLVSFYNNEISEKSEIFDDQFSVERPDGSNFTLKIRSTKLEDSAMYFCASSVGGPYNEQFFGPGTRLTVL.

This clone is a singleton in its sample. The genes are TRBV29-1 and TRBJ1-2; 11 bases are shared with TRBD1. Per the germline V gene, CDR1 is SQVTM and CDR2 is ANQGSEA. The CDR3 spans 16 residues. With 2 bases clipped from V and 8 bases from J, the junction kept 13 bases outside the gene matches. The CDR3 DNA follows: TGCAGCGTTGAATCGCGGGGACAGGGGGGTGGGGAGGGCTACACCTTC. The encoded protein is CSVESRGQGGGEGYTF. Full variable domain (missing parts from reference TRBV29-1 and TRBJ1-2): SAVISQKPSRDICQRGTSLTIQCQVDSQVTMMFWYRQQPGQSLTLIATANQGSEATYESGFVIDKFPISRPNLTFSTLTVSNMSPEDSSIYLCSVESRGQGGGEGYTFGSGTRLTVV.

The chain is built from TRBV27 and TRBJ1-5; TRBD1 agrees at 7 bases. The junction had 10 bases not matched to a gene; V was cut back by 5 bases and J by 3 bases. CDR3 length: 16 amino acids. The germline V gene has CDR1 MNHEY and CDR2 SMNVEV (reference sequence). The CDR3 nucleotides are TGTGCCAGCAGTCCCGGGGAGACAGGGTACAATCAGCCCCAGCATTTT. Translated: CASSPGETGYNQPQHF.

CDR3 loop: CASSVTGTGYGYTF. In nucleotides, the CDR3 is TGTGCCAGCAGTGTTACAGGGACGGGCTATGGCTACACCTTC. The genes are TRBV2 and TRBJ1-2, with D perhaps matching TRBD1 (6 bases). Trimming took 4 bases from V and 4 from J, leaving 13 bases between them. This CDR3 spans 14 amino acids. Germline V gene sequence: CDR1 SNHLY, CDR2 FYNNEI.

The chain uses TRBV7-8 and TRBJ1-1; D might be TRBD1 (5 bases). The ends were cut back, 3 bases at V and 0 bases at J, with 8 bases in the middle. The CDR3 contains 14 residues. Germline-derived CDR1 and CDR2 are SGHVS and FQNEAQ. CDR3 coding DNA: TGTGCCAGCAGCTTGGCAGGGATGAACACTGAAGCTTTCTTT. Its translation is CASSLAGMNTEAFF.

The chain joins TRBV2 to TRBJ2-5; no clear D gene. V dropped 3 bases and J dropped 5 bases, with 10 bases sitting between them. The germline CDR1 and CDR2 sequences are SNHLY and FYNNEI. CDR3 length equals 13 residues. Here the CDR3 DNA reads TGTGCCAGCAGTGAGCTCAACCGGGAGACCCAGTACTTC. Its protein product is CASSELNRETQYF.